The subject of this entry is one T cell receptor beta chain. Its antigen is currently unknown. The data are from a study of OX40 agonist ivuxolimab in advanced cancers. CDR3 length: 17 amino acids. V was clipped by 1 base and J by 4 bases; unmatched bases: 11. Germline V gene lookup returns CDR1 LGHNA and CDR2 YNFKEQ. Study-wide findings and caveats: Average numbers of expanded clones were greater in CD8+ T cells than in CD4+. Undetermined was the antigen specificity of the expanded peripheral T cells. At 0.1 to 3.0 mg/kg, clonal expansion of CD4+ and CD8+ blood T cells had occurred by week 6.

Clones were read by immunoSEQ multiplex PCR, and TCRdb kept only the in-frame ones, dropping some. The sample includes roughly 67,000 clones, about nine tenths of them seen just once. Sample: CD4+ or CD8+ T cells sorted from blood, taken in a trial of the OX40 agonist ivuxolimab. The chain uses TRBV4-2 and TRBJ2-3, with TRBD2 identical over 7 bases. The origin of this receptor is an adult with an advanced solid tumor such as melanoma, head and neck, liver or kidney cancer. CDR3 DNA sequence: TGTGCCAGCAGCCAAGGGATGAGCGGGGCCGGGTCAGATACGCAGTATTTT. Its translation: CASSQGMSGAGSDTQYF.